This T cell receptor beta chain was identified in a study of blood T cell repertoires in COVID-19. Whole-study context: From T cells, B-cell-depleted T cells, or PBMCs came the material, which was cDNA or gDNA.

CDR1 is LGHDT, CDR2 YNNKEL, per germline (reference sequence). This CDR3 spans 16 amino acids. V gave up 6 bases and J gave up 4 bases; unmatched junction bases: 11. In the original processing: Estimation of nucleated cell counts relied on the amplification of reference gene primers. Generated by immunoSEQ multiplex PCR, the TCRdb table keeps only in-frame clones and is missing some. V, J and clone size are those of that table, while D and trimming were read from the DNA. The sample lists about 120,000 clones; more than 70% were seen once. The sequenced sample was peripheral blood. This chain links TRBV3-1 (or the pseudogene TRBV3-2) with TRBJ1-3, with 8 positions matching TRBD1. The receptor was derived from a man in his fifties or sixties with acute or convalescent COVID-19. This CDR3 is CASRPNFDRGGNTIYF. CDR3 DNA: TGTGCCAGCAGACCAAACTTCGACAGGGGAGGAAACACCATATATTTT.